This T cell receptor (beta chain) was captured in a study of PD-1 blockade in classical Hodgkin lymphoma. Looking at the study overall: Nivolumab was administered to patients intravenously at 3 mg/kg every 2 weeks. Study-level findings and limits: Factors driving the repertoire differences, possibly disease activity or prior therapy, remain undefined. Complete responders entered with baseline diversity on par with newly diagnosed patients, the results showed.

About this clone itself: Its antigen is currently unknown.

Every patient was affected by relapse after autologous stem cell transplantation, while exposure to brentuximab vedotin was not uniform. The V gene's germline CDR1 is SGHDT and CDR2 YYEEEE. Trimming at V came to 2 bases and at J to 5 bases, leaving 3 bases not matched to a gene. The CDR3 length is 15 residues. Clones were sequenced by immunoSEQ multiplex PCR, and TCRdb holds only the in-frame ones, with some missing. The sample consists of over 80,000 clones, 92% of them appearing once. The chain has TRBV5-6 and TRBJ2-1; 11 bases align to TRBD2. This clonotype was obtained from a human donor with classical Hodgkin lymphoma. This material consisted of peripheral blood mononuclear cells (PBMCs), taken at baseline. The CDR3 loop is CASSFAGLADNEQFF. The CDR3 region has the DNA TGTGCCAGCAGCTTTGCGGGACTAGCGGACAATGAGCAGTTCTTC.